One and the same sample provided the 32 T cell receptor beta chains below, sequenced in a study of cytomegalovirus exposure and HLA in healthy donors. TCRdb's copy holds only in-frame clones and misses some; the assay was immunoSEQ multiplex PCR. The sample shows approximately 300,000 clones, roughly 89% of them seen only once. Sequenced input: PBMCs. The receptor source for this set is a woman between 18 and 29 years old in good health and CMV-seronegative.

This sequence joins TRBV10-3 and TRBJ2-7; 11 positions agree with TRBD2. With V trimmed by 8 bases and J by 4 bases, 7 bases remained unmatched. The length of the CDR3 is 14 residues. CDR1 and CDR2 (germline): ENHRY, SYGVKD. CDR3 residues: CAISQGLADYEQYF. In nucleotides, the CDR3 is TGTGCCATCTCGCAGGGACTAGCGGATTACGAGCAGTACTTC.

This clone was recorded once. This chain connects TRBV29-1 to TRBJ2-1; the match to TRBD1 covers 8 bases. The V gene end was trimmed by 4 bases and the J gene end by 7 bases; junction bases not matched to a gene: 6. The CDR3 consists of 13 residues. CDR1 is SQVTM and CDR2 is ANQGSEA in the germline V gene. The CDR3 nucleotides are TGCAGCGTTGCAGGGGGCGCCTGGAATGAGCAGTTCTTC. It codes for CSVAGGAWNEQFF.

Note on this clone: An end of the junction differs from the germline gene, which may be a read error. This sequence joins TRBV7-7 and TRBJ2-2; no clear D. Germline values: CDR1 SSHAT, CDR2 FNYEAQ (reference sequence). The CDR3 is 13 amino acids. The DNA for the CDR3 is TGTGCTAGCAGCTTTGACTTCGGCGGGGAGCTGTTTTTT. Residues: CASSFDFGGELFF.

The chain has TRBV7-8 and TRBJ2-1; tentative D call: TRBD1 (6 bases). Germline V gene data show CDR1 as SGHVS and CDR2 as FQNEAQ. The CDR3 sequence is 14 residues long. Trimming cost V 5 bases and J 7 bases, with 15 bases left between them. CDR3 coding DNA: TGTGCCAGCAGCACCAGCCCGGACAGTAATGAGCAGTTCTTC. It translates to CASSTSPDSNEQFF.

V is TRBV18 and J is TRBJ2-5; 7 positions agree with TRBD2. In germline, CDR1 is KGHSH, CDR2 LQKENI. Germline trimming cut 8 bases from V and 3 bases from J; bases unmatched to any gene: 9. The CDR3 runs to 14 residues. Here the CDR3 reads CASLMSGGEETQYF. CDR3 coding DNA: TGTGCCAGCCTCATGTCGGGAGGCGAAGAGACCCAGTACTTC.

The genes are TRBV7-3 and TRBJ2-2; no clear D gene. Trimming stripped 4 bases from V and 0 bases from J, with 3 bases between. From germline, CDR1 is SGHTA and CDR2 FQGTGA. The CDR3 spans 13 residues. DNA of the CDR3: TGTGCCAGCAGCTCTCCGAACACCGGGGAGCTGTTTTTT. This sequence encodes CASSSPNTGELFF.

The V call is TRBV5-6, the J call TRBJ1-2, with 9 positions matching TRBD1. The junction had 12 bases not matched to a gene; V was cut back by 4 bases and J by 8 bases. The CDR3 is 15 amino acids. CDR1 is SGHDT, CDR2 YYEEEE, per germline. The CDR3 DNA is TGTGCCAGCAGCGATGGGACAGGGACGTTCGTGGGCTACACCTTC. It encodes CASSDGTGTFVGYTF.

V and J are TRBV27 and TRBJ2-7, with D possibly TRBD1 on 7 matching bases. The CDR3 runs to 14 residues. Trimming removed 4 bases at V and 5 bases at J, with 15 bases between. Germline values: CDR1 MNHEY, CDR2 SMNVEV (reference sequence). In nucleotides, the CDR3 is TGTGCCAGCAGTTACGGAGGGGGCCGGAACGAGCAGTACTTC. This translates into CASSYGGGRNEQYF.

This sequence joins TRBV2 and TRBJ2-7; no clear D. Trimming stripped 1 base from V and 7 bases from J, with 11 bases between. The germline V gene has CDR1 SNHLY and CDR2 FYNNEI. The CDR3 has 13 residues. The CDR3 nucleotides read TGTGCCAGCAGTGAAGGTTTGGGCTCTGAGCAGTACTTC. It specifies CASSEGLGSEQYF.

CDR3 coding DNA: TGTGCCAGCAGCCCAACCGGTAATGAGCAGTTCTTC. It encodes CASSPTGNEQFF. The V call is TRBV7-3, the J call TRBJ2-1; D uncertain. This CDR3 region has 12 residues. Germline CDR1 reads SGHTA; CDR2 reads FQGTGA. Between the trimmed V and J ends, which lost 5 bases and 7 bases, there was a span of 9 bases.

The chain uses TRBV4-2 and TRBJ2-6; 8 bases match TRBD1. This CDR3 region has 17 residues. The J segment lost 3 bases and the V segment lost 4 bases, leaving 8 bases of the junction unmatched. Germline CDR1 and CDR2: LGHNA and YNFKEQ. The CDR3 region has the DNA TGTGCCAGCAGCCCTCTTACAGGGGGTGGTGGGGCCAACGTCCTGACTTTC. Its protein is CASSPLTGGGGANVLTF.

This clone was seen only once. The chain combines TRBV4-1 with TRBJ1-4, with 10 nucleotides matching TRBD1. The V gene end was trimmed by 4 bases and the J gene end by 7 bases; junction bases not matched to a gene: 21. Germline values: CDR1 MGHRA, CDR2 YSYEKL. The CDR3 is made up of 20 amino acids. The CDR3, as DNA: TGCGCCAGCAGCCTCTCGCACCAAGACAGGGGGCGCGGTTACGGTGAAAAACTGTTTTTT. Protein product: CASSLSHQDRGRGYGEKLFF.

The rearrangement uses TRBV18 and TRBJ2-7; tentatively, D is TRBD2 (6 bases). CDR3 length: 13 amino acids. Germline CDR1 is KGHSH and CDR2 is LQKENI. The V end was cut by 6 bases, the J end by 5 bases, with 14 bases between. For the CDR3, the DNA is TGTGCCAGCTCCTCACGCGGGGCCCACGAGCAGTACTTC. Its translation: CASSSRGAHEQYF. Drawing the rest from reference TRBV18 and TRBJ2-7, the complete variable domain is NAGVMQNPRHLVRRRGQEARLRCSPMKGHSHVYWYRQLPEEGLKFMVYLQKENIIDESGMPKERFSAEFPKEGPSILRIQQVVRGDSAAYFCASSSRGAHEQYFGPGTRLTVT.

Only one count was recorded for this clone. This rearrangement joins TRBV2 to TRBJ2-7; no definite D call. Germline V lookup: CDR1 SNHLY, CDR2 FYNNEI. The length of the CDR3 is 13 residues. Trimming removed 10 bases from V and 0 bases from J, with 13 bases in between. The CDR3 DNA is TGTGCCACCTCCCCAACGAGCTCCTACGAGCAGTACTTC. This gives the protein CATSPTSSYEQYF.

The V gene is TRBV5-1, the J gene TRBJ2-2, with 11 bases aligning to TRBD2. Germline values: CDR1 SGHRS, CDR2 YFSETQ. Trimming cost V 3 bases and J 5 bases; bases outside gene matches: 15. CDR3 length: 19 residues. The CDR3 DNA sequence: TGCGCCAGCAGCTCGGACCAATTAGCGGGAGGGCCTCGGACCGGGGAGCTGTTTTTT. Amino acids: CASSSDQLAGGPRTGELFF.

The V call is TRBV6-1, the J call TRBJ2-7; D not resolved. Germline V gene sequence: CDR1 MNHNS, CDR2 SASEGT. With 0 bases removed from V and 6 bases from J, the gap between germline ends came to 15 bases. The CDR3 extends over 15 amino acids. The CDR3 DNA reads as TGTGCCAGCAGTGAAGCCCTGGTCTCTATCGGCGAGCAGTACTTC. Residues: CASSEALVSIGEQYF.

The J gene is TRBJ2-3, the V gene TRBV11-1, with 11 bases matching TRBD2. J lost 4 bases, V lost 5 bases, and 8 bases had no gene match. This CDR3 comprises 16 residues. Per germline, CDR1 SGHAT and CDR2 FQDESV (reference sequence). This CDR3 is CASSPGTSGIPDTQYF. The CDR3, as DNA: TGTGCCAGCAGCCCCGGGACTAGCGGTATCCCAGATACGCAGTATTTT.

The V and J genes are TRBV5-4 and TRBJ1-1; D possibly corresponds to TRBD1 (5 bases). Germline CDR1 is SGHNT and CDR2 is YYREEE (reference sequence). V lost 3 bases to trimming and J lost 2 bases, with 20 bases between them. The CDR3 has 17 residues. CDR3 nucleotides: TGTGCCAGCAGCTCCCTGGGGCCCCGGACCTCCAACACTGAAGCTTTCTTT. This sequence encodes CASSSLGPRTSNTEAFF.

J is TRBJ1-2 and V is TRBV2, with D unclear. The V and J ends lost 11 bases and 7 bases respectively, with 14 bases between them. The CDR3 loop spans 11 amino acids. The germline CDR1 and CDR2 sequences are SNHLY and FYNNEI. This CDR3 is CAGSRVAGYTF. Written as DNA, the CDR3 is TGTGCCGGGTCGAGGGTGGCTGGCTACACCTTC.

The chain employs TRBV19 and TRBJ2-1, with D maybe TRBD2 (6 bases). Trimming cost V 0 bases and J 13 bases, with 10 bases left between them. The CDR3 covers 12 residues. CDR1 and CDR2 (germline): LNHDA, SQIVND (reference sequence). The CDR3 here is CASSIDPGLQFF. The CDR3 DNA is TGTGCCAGTAGTATAGATCCGGGACTTCAGTTCTTC. The full variable domain, rest sourced from reference TRBV19 and TRBJ2-1, is DGGITQSPKYLFRKEGQNVTLSCEQNLNHDAMYWYRQDPGQGLRLIYYSQIVNDFQKGDIAEGYSVSREKKESFPLTVTSAQKNPTAFYLCASSIDPGLQFFGPGTRLTVL.

The chain combines TRBV18 with TRBJ2-7; 9 bases map to TRBD1. This CDR3 has 15 amino acids. V was pared by 3 bases and J by 0 bases, with 3 bases of the junction left unmatched. CDR1 is KGHSH, CDR2 LQKENI, per germline. The CDR3 nucleotides are TGTGCCAGCTCACCTCGACAGGGGGACTCCTACGAGCAGTACTTC. It specifies CASSPRQGDSYEQYF.

V is TRBV27 and J is TRBJ2-3; 7 positions match TRBD1. The CDR3 is 18 residues long. With 4 bases clipped from V and 1 base from J, the junction kept 14 bases outside the gene matches. Germline V gene data show CDR1 as MNHEY and CDR2 as SMNVEV (reference sequence). CDR3 nucleotides: TGTGCCAGCAGTTCAGACAGGGACGTGGTTGCAGGCACAGATACGCAGTATTTT. Translating gives CASSSDRDVVAGTDTQYF.

This chain connects TRBV5-1 to TRBJ1-2; 7 nucleotides agree with TRBD1. Unmatched junction bases numbered 5, after V lost 4 bases and J lost 2 bases. The CDR3 is made up of 14 amino acids. The germline V gene encodes CDR1 SGHRS and CDR2 YFSETQ. The CDR3 loop reads CASSPRDSNYGYTF. The CDR3 coding sequence is TGCGCCAGCAGCCCACGGGACAGCAACTATGGCTACACCTTC.

The V call is TRBV2, the J call TRBJ2-1; the match to TRBD2 covers 10 bases. Germline-derived CDR1 and CDR2 are SNHLY and FYNNEI. This CDR3 has 16 amino acids. V lost 3 bases and J lost 1; bases outside the gene matches: 3. The CDR3 reads CASSDASGSSYNEQFF. CDR3 nucleotide sequence: TGTGCCAGCAGTGATGCTAGCGGGAGTTCCTACAATGAGCAGTTCTTC.

The chain carries TRBV19 and TRBJ2-3; D is possibly TRBD2 (6 bases). Trimming pared 5 bases from V and 4 bases from J, leaving 10 bases between. Germline loops: CDR1 LNHDA, CDR2 SQIVND (reference sequence). CDR3 length: 13 residues. CDR3 loop: CASSYGSPDTQYF. The CDR3 coding sequence is TGTGCCAGTAGTTACGGGAGCCCAGATACGCAGTATTTT. The full variable domain, completed using reference TRBV19 and TRBJ2-3, is DGGITQSPKYLFRKEGQNVTLSCEQNLNHDAMYWYRQDPGQGLRLIYYSQIVNDFQKGDIAEGYSVSREKKESFPLTVTSAQKNPTAFYLCASSYGSPDTQYFGPGTRLTVL.

V usage is TRBV19 and J usage is TRBJ2-1; D ambiguous. Trimming removed 1 base at V and 4 bases at J, with 5 bases between. Germline CDR1 is LNHDA and CDR2 is SQIVND (reference sequence). CDR3 size: 13 residues. In DNA form, the CDR3 reads TGTGCCAGTAGTATAGGGCTGTACAATGAGCAGTTCTTC. Translation: CASSIGLYNEQFF.

The chain uses TRBV7-3 and TRBJ2-7, with a possible D match to TRBD2 (5 bases). Trimming removed 1 base at V and 1 base at J, with 14 bases between. Germline CDR1 reads SGHTA; CDR2 reads FQGTGA. The CDR3 loop spans 16 amino acids. The DNA for the CDR3 is TGTGCCAGCAGCTTAATACTGGCATCGGGATCCTACGAGCAGTACTTC. This translates into CASSLILASGSYEQYF.

In DNA form, the CDR3 reads TGTGCCAGCAGCCCAGCGTGGGGTAGCGGGATGGAGGGCGGGGAGCTGTTTTTT. It yields the protein CASSPAWGSGMEGGELFF. The chain combines TRBV7-2 with TRBJ2-2, with TRBD2 identical over 8 bases. Germline CDR1 reads SGHTA; CDR2 reads FQGNSA. V dropped 5 bases and J dropped 7; count of bases not matched to a gene: 18. The CDR3 contains 18 residues.

The chain employs TRBV29-1 and TRBJ2-7, with 7 bases fitting TRBD2. Looked up from germline, CDR1 is SQVTM and CDR2 is ANQGSEA. With 7 bases clipped from V and 3 bases from J, the junction kept 24 bases outside the gene matches. CDR3 length: 18 amino acids. CDR3 sequence reads: CSALFAPTVSGKSYEQYF. The CDR3 nucleotides are TGCAGCGCCCTGTTCGCCCCCACTGTCAGCGGGAAGAGCTACGAGCAGTACTTC.

The V call is TRBV18, the J call TRBJ2-7, with D maybe TRBD2 (6 bases). The CDR3 is 15 residues long. V shed 3 bases and J shed 2 bases, with 14 bases lying between them. Germline V CDR1 and CDR2: KGHSH, LQKENI. CDR3 coding DNA: TGTGCCAGCTCACCCGGGGGTTACCTTCCCTACGAGCAGTACTTC. This codes for CASSPGGYLPYEQYF.

V is TRBV27 and J is TRBJ2-1; the match to TRBD1 covers 7 bases. The CDR3 extends over 14 amino acids. Trimming cost V 1 base and J 9 bases; bases outside gene matches: 6. Germline V gene data show CDR1 as MNHEY and CDR2 as SMNVEV (reference sequence). The CDR3 DNA sequence: TGTGCCAGCAGTTTATATGGGACAGCTTTTGAGCAGTTCTTC. Amino acids: CASSLYGTAFEQFF.

This sequence joins TRBV30 and TRBJ2-1; 8 bases agree with TRBD2. This CDR3 has 15 residues. With V trimmed by 2 bases and J by 0 bases, 3 bases remained unmatched. Germline CDR1 and CDR2: GTSNPN and SVGIG (reference sequence). The CDR3 nucleotides read TGTGCCTGGAGTATCAGCGGGAGCTCCTACAATGAGCAGTTCTTC. This gives the protein CAWSISGSSYNEQFF.